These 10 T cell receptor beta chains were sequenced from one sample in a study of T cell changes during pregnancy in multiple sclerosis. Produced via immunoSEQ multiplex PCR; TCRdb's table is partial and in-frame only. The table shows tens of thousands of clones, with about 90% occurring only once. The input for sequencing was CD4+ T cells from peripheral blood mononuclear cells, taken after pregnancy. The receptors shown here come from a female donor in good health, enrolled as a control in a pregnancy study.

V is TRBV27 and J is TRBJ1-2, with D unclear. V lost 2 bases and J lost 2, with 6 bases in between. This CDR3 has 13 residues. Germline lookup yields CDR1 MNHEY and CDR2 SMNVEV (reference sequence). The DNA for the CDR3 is TGTGCCAGCAGTTTAAACAACAACTATGGCTACACCTTC. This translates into CASSLNNNYGYTF.

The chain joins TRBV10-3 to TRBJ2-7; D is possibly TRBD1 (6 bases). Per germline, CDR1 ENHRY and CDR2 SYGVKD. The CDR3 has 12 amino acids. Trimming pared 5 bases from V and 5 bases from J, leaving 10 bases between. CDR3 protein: CAISLQGDEQYF. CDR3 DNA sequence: TGTGCCATCAGTCTACAGGGAGACGAGCAGTACTTC.

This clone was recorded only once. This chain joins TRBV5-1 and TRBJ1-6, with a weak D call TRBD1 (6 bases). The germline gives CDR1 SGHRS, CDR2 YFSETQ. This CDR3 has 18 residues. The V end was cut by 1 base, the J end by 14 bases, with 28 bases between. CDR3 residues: CASSLSVPRGGTSGALHF. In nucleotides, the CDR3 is TGCGCCAGCAGCTTGTCGGTCCCAAGGGGGGGTACCTCTGGAGCCCTCCACTTT.

The CDR3 DNA sequence: TGTGCCAGCAGCTTAGATCTTGACAGTTGGGAGACCCAGTACTTC. Amino acids: CASSLDLDSWETQYF. The chain joins TRBV11-3 to TRBJ2-5; D possibly corresponds to TRBD1 (5 bases). The ends were cut back, 0 bases at V and 5 bases at J, with 13 bases in the middle. Germline-derived CDR1 and CDR2 are SGHNT and YENEEA. The CDR3 extends over 15 amino acids.

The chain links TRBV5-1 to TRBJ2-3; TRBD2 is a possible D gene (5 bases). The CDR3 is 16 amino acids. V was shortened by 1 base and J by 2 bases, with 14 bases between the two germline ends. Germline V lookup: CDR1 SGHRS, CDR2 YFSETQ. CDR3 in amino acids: CASSLIAGDFTDTQYF. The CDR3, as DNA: TGCGCCAGCAGCTTGATCGCGGGTGACTTCACAGATACGCAGTATTTT.

The CDR3 sequence is CASSDSKDTEAFF. CDR3 coding DNA: TGTGCCAGCTCGGACAGTAAGGACACTGAAGCTTTCTTT. V is TRBV18 and J is TRBJ1-1; D perhaps matches TRBD1 (6 bases). V lost 6 bases to trimming and J lost 3 bases, with 11 bases between them. CDR3 size: 13 residues. Germline values: CDR1 KGHSH, CDR2 LQKENI.

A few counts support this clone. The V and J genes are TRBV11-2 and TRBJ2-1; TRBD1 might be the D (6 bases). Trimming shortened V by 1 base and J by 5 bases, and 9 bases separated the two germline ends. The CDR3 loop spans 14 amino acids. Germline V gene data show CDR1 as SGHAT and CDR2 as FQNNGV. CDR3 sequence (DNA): TGTGCCAGCAGCTTAGCAGGGGTGAACAATGAGCAGTTCTTC. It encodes CASSLAGVNNEQFF.

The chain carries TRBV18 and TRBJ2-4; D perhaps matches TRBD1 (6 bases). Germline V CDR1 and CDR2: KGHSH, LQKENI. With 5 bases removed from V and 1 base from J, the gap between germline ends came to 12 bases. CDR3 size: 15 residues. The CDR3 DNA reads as TGTGCCAGCTCAGCCCAGGGGTCGGCCAAAAACATTCAGTACTTC. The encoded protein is CASSAQGSAKNIQYF.

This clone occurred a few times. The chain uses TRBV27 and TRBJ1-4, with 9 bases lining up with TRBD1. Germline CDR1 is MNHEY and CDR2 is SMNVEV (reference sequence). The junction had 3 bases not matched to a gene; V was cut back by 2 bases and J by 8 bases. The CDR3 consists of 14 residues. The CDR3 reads CASSLGTGREKLFF. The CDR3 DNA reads TGTGCCAGCAGTTTAGGGACAGGGAGGGAAAAACTGTTTTTT.

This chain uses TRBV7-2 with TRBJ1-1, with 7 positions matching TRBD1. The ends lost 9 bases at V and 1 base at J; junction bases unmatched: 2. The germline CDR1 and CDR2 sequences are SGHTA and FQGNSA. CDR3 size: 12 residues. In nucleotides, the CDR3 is TGTGCCAGGGGGGACAGGAACACTGAAGCTTTCTTT. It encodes CARGDRNTEAFF.